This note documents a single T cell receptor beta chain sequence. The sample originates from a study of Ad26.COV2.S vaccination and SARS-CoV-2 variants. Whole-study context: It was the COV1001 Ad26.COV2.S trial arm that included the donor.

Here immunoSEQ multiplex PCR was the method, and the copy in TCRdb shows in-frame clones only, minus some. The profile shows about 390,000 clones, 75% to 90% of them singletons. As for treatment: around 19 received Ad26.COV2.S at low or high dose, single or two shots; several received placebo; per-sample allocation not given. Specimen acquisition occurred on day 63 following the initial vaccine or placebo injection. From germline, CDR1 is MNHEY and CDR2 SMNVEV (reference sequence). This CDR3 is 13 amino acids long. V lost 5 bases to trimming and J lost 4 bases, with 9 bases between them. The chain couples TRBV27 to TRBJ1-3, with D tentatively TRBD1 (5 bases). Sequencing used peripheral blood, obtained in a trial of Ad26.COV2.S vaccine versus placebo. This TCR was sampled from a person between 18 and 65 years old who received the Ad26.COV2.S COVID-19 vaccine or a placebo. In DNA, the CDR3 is TGTGCCAGCAGTATAGGGGACGGAAACACCATATATTTT. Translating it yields CASSIGDGNTIYF.